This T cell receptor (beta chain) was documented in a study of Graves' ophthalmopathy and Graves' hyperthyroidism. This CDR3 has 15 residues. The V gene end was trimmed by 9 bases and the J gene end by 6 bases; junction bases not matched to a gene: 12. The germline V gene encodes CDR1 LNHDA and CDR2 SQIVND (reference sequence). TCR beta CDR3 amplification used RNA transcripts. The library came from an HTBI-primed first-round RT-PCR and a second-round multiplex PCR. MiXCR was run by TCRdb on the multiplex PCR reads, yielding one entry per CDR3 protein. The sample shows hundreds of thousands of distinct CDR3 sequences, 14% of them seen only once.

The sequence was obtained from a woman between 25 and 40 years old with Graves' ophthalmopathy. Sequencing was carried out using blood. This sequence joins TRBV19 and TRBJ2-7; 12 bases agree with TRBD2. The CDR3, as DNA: TGTGCCAGCGAGAATCTAGCGGGGGGGGCCGGCGAGCAGTACTTC. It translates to CASENLAGGAGEQYF. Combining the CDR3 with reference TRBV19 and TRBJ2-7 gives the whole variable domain DGGITQSPKYLFRKEGQNVTLSCEQNLNHDAMYWYRQDPGQGLRLIYYSQIVNDFQKGDIAEGYSVSREKKESFPLTVTSAQKNPTAFYLCASENLAGGAGEQYFGPGTRLTVT.